The clone carrying this T cell receptor (beta chain) was observed at least ten times. No antigen is known for it. These data belong to a study of identical twins. Study-wide results and caveats: Out-of-frame alpha sequences common to twins exhibited a surplus of low generation probability. Cord blood's abundant beta clonotypes had fewer insertions, unlike memory repertoires.

The CDR3 consists of 15 residues. The germline V gene encodes CDR1 DFQATT and CDR2 SNEGSKA (reference sequence). The V and J ends lost 0 bases and 0 bases respectively, with 11 bases between them. Via MiXCR, TCRdb re-called the 5' RACE reads, giving one row per CDR3 protein. The top ten clones hold roughly 9% of a sample with 350,000 or so distinct CDR3 sequences, approximately 9.1% of them seen once. This TCR came from a woman aged 50 to 60 in good health. The chain carries TRBV20-1 and TRBJ1-2, with D hard to call. Sequencing input: naive T cells sorted from blood. As DNA, the CDR3 is TGCAGTGCTAGAGATCACGTAAGAGCTAACTATGGCTACACCTTC. Amino acids: CSARDHVRANYGYTF.